This is a list of T cell receptor beta chains from one sample in a study of control samples from healthy donors and cancer patients. Produced via immunoSEQ multiplex PCR; TCRdb's table is partial and in-frame only. The sample holds 120,000 to 150,000 clones, roughly 93% seen once. Sequenced material: blood. These receptors all come from a young man in good health. Both conserved end residues are part of each CDR3. The D gene is left open where the match is weak.

TRBV11-2	TRBJ1-3	.	TGTGCCAGCAGCCAAAGAGGTGTTAACGGAAACACCATATATTTT	CASSQRGVNGNTIYF
TRBV7-9	TRBJ2-3	.	TGTGCCAGCAGCGCGGGCCGGGATACGCAGTATTTT	CASSAGRDTQYF
TRBV5-4	TRBJ1-1	.	TGTGCCAGCAGCTTCTGGAGGGCTGAAGCTTTCTTT	CASSFWRAEAFF
TRBV18	TRBJ2-5	.	TGTGCCAGCTCACCAGGCCAGGGCCAAGAGACCCAGTACTTC	CASSPGQGQETQYF
TRBV9	TRBJ1-2	.	TGTGCCAGCAGCGTCCCAGGGCTTAGCTACACCTTC	CASSVPGLSYTF
TRBV9	TRBJ1-1	.	TGTGCCAGCAGCGTACTAGGGGGGCCATATACTGAAGCTTTCTTT	CASSVLGGPYTEAFF
TRBV30	TRBJ2-3	.	TGTGCCTGGGGAAAAAGTCGGGATACGCAGTATTTT	CAWGKSRDTQYF
TRBV6-5	TRBJ1-1	.	TGTGCCAGCAGTTACGACAGTCGGGCCATGAACACTGAAGCTTTCTTT	CASSYDSRAMNTEAFF
TRBV29-1	TRBJ1-1	.	TGCAGCGTTGAGGGGGGGACTGAAGCTTTCTTT	CSVEGGTEAFF
TRBV4-1	TRBJ2-5	.	TGCGCCAGCAGCCGTTCTCTTAGCGGTAAAGAGACCCAGTACTTC	CASSRSLSGKETQYF
TRBV18	TRBJ1-6	TRBD1	TGTGCCAGCTCACCTGGCGGGACAGTTTATTCCGTCCGTAATTCACCCCTCCACTTT	CASSPGGTVYSVRNSPLHF
TRBV6-4	TRBJ1-2	TRBD1	TGTGCCAGCAGTGAATTAAACCGGGGACAGGGTCGTCTCAACTATGGCTACACCTTC	CASSELNRGQGRLNYGYTF
TRBV27	TRBJ1-6	.	TGTGCCAGCAGGCCCGTCCACAATAATTCACCCCTCCACTTT	CASRPVHNNSPLHF
TRBV7-6	TRBJ2-1	.	TGTGCCAGCAGCTTTCTAGCAGGGATCACCTACAATGAGCAGTTCTTC	CASSFLAGITYNEQFF
TRBV5-6	TRBJ1-6	TRBD1	TGTGCCAGCAGCTCGGGACAGCTGAATTCACCCCTCCACTTT	CASSSGQLNSPLHF
TRBV2	TRBJ2-1	TRBD1	TGTGCCAGCAGCGGCGGACAGGGCTTAGACTACAATGAGCAGTTCTTC	CASSGGQGLDYNEQFF
TRBV5-4	TRBJ2-3	.	TGTGCCAGCAGCGGAGTGGGGCAGGGGCCAGATACGCAGTATTTT	CASSGVGQGPDTQYF
TRBV28	TRBJ2-1	TRBD1	TGTGCCAGCAGTTTGGGACAGGGGTTCAATGAGCAGTTCTTC	CASSLGQGFNEQFF
TRBV18	TRBJ2-4	.	TGTGCCAGCTCACCACCCCAGGGCTTAGCCAAAAACATTCAGTACTTC	CASSPPQGLAKNIQYF